This paragraph covers one T cell receptor (beta chain) sequence. Source study methods: How many nucleated cells were present was estimated from reference gene primer amplification. The data were produced by immunoSEQ multiplex PCR, yet TCRdb's version contains in-frame clones alone and is incomplete. V and J calls and clone size come straight from that table; D and trimming were deduced from the DNA. The profile shows fewer than 200,000 clones, less than 85% of them singletons. This specimen belongs to a study of blood T cell repertoires in COVID-19. Across the whole study: T cells, B-cell-depleted T cells, or PBMCs provided the cDNA or gDNA that served as material.

Enrollees, roughly 18 to 90 years old, lived in about two dozen US areas. Trimming at V came to 4 bases and at J to 4 bases, leaving 6 bases not matched to a gene. CDR3 length: 14 residues. Germline assignment: CDR1 MNHEY and CDR2 SVGAGI. V is TRBV6-5 and J is TRBJ1-2, with 7 bases that match TRBD1. The clonotype was recovered from a woman aged 50 to 60 who had recovered from COVID-19. What was sequenced was PBMCs or T cells enriched from blood (not recorded which). CDR3 residues: CASSFRQGFYGYTF. The CDR3 DNA reads as TGTGCCAGCAGTTTCCGACAGGGTTTCTATGGCTACACCTTC.